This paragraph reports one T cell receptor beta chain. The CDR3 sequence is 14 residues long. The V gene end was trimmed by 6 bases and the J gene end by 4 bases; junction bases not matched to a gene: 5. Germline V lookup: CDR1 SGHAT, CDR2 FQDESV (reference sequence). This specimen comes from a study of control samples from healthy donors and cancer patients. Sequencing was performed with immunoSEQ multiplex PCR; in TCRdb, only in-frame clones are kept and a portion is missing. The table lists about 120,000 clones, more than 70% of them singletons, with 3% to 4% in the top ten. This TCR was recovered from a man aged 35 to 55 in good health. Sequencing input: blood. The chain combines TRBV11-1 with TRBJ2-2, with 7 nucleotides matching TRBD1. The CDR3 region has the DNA TGTGCCAGCAGTCTGGACAGGCCCACCGGGGAGCTGTTTTTT. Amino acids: CASSLDRPTGELFF.